This entry lists 22 T cell receptor beta chains sequenced from one sample in a study of response to subunit inactivated influenza vaccine (dated by TCRdb to between 2018 and 2020). To prepare the library, RT-PCR was applied. TCRdb names Illumina HiSeq 2500 as the instrument used. TCRdb reanalyzed the raw reads on its own, using fastp at Q25 for trimming and MiXCR for clone calling, and kept in-frame beta chains. Rows matching on CDR3 protein sequence are summarized as one entry with the most common DNA and genes. This sample has about 540,000 distinct CDR3 sequences in its table, and around a quarter of those were observed once. 2.8% of the sample belongs to the ten largest clones. The same data also contributed to another study, on T cells expressing NK-cell markers. The second investigation adds: The TCR beta cDNA libraries were made using 5'RACE template switching, a step that added both a universal primer site and unique molecular identifiers.

The source material was CD4+ T cells sorted from PBMCs, sampled approximately 13 days after vaccination. The receptor source for this set is a man aged 50 to 59 who received an inactivated influenza vaccine. Donor details come from another sample of the same person, matched by shared clones.

The chain links TRBV25-1 to TRBJ2-7; D not resolved. Trimming removed 2 bases at V and 0 bases at J, with 8 bases between. Germline V gives CDR1 MGHDK, CDR2 SYGVNS. This CDR3 comprises 14 residues. The CDR3 is CASSEQTSSYEQYF. In nucleotides, the CDR3 is TGTGCCAGCAGTGAACAGACGAGCTCCTACGAGCAGTACTTC.

V and J are TRBV7-9 and TRBJ2-3; D remains ambiguous. Germline CDR1 is SEHNR and CDR2 is FQNEAQ (reference sequence). The CDR3 totals 14 residues. V was clipped by 5 bases and J by 2 bases, with 11 bases between them. The CDR3: CASSPDIITDTQYF. The CDR3 DNA sequence: TGTGCCAGCAGCCCTGACATAATCACAGATACGCAGTATTTT.

This clonotype was found once. The chain joins TRBV2 to TRBJ2-7, with TRBD1 identical over 9 bases. Germline CDR1 SNHLY, CDR2 FYNNEI. There are 15 residues in the CDR3. The V gene end was trimmed by 4 bases and the J gene end by 6 bases; junction bases not matched to a gene: 10. DNA for the CDR3: TGTGCCAGCAGTGTTAAGGGACAGGGAACTGCCGAGCAGTACTTC. This codes for CASSVKGQGTAEQYF. Variable domain in full (rest from reference TRBV2 and TRBJ2-7): EPEVTQTPSHQVTQMGQEVILRCVPISNHLYFYWYRQILGQKVEFLVSFYNNEISEKSEIFDDQFSVERPDGSNFTLKIRSTKLEDSAMYFCASSVKGQGTAEQYFGPGTRLTVT.

This clonotype was detected only a few times. The genes are TRBV5-8 and TRBJ2-3; TRBD2 matches 7 bases. Per the germline V gene, CDR1 is SGHTS and CDR2 is YDEGEE. The CDR3 totals 14 residues. V gave up 3 bases and J gave up 2 bases; unmatched junction bases: 3. In DNA, the CDR3 is TGTGCCAGCAGCTCGGGACTACTCACAGATACGCAGTATTTT. Its protein is CASSSGLLTDTQYF.

The V gene is TRBV20-1, the J gene TRBJ1-1; D gene uncertain. The CDR3 sequence is 13 residues long. V shed 1 base and J shed 11 bases, with 17 bases lying between them. Germline V gives CDR1 DFQATT, CDR2 SNEGSKA (reference sequence). CDR3 in amino acids: CSARARADTPAFF. In nucleotides, the CDR3 is TGCAGTGCTAGAGCTCGGGCCGATACTCCTGCTTTCTTT.

The CDR3 nucleotides read TGTGCCAGCTCATCCTCCGGGCAGGCGAACACTGAAGCTTTCTTT. This translates into CASSSSGQANTEAFF. The chain links TRBV18 to TRBJ1-1; D gene uncertain. V was trimmed by 5 bases and J by 1 base, leaving 14 bases between them. This CDR3 comprises 15 residues. Germline lookup yields CDR1 KGHSH and CDR2 LQKENI.

The rearrangement joins TRBV10-2 to TRBJ2-2; D may be TRBD1 or TRBD2 (5 bases each). CDR3 size: 13 residues. The germline gives CDR1 WSHSY, CDR2 SAAADI. V lost 7 bases, J lost 4 bases, and 10 bases lay in between. CDR3 in DNA: TGCGCCAGCAAGGGGAGTGGCACCGGGGAGCTGTTTTTT. Translation gives CASKGSGTGELFF.

This clonotype appeared many times. The chain employs TRBV5-5 and TRBJ2-7; TRBD1 aligns across 7 bases. The germline V gene has CDR1 SGHKS and CDR2 YYEKEE (reference sequence). V lost 5 bases to trimming and J lost 0 bases; unmatched junction nucleotides: 8. The CDR3 loop spans 15 amino acids. In nucleotides, the CDR3 is TGTGCCAGCAGGTCTGACAGGGCCAGCTCCTACGAGCAGTACTTC. Translated: CASRSDRASSYEQYF. Supplemented by reference TRBV5-5 and TRBJ2-7, the full variable domain reads DAGVTQSPTHLIKTRGQQVTLRCSPISGHKSVSWYQQVLGQGPQFIFQYYEKEERGRGNFPDRFSARQFPNYSSELNVNALLLGDSALYLCASRSDRASSYEQYFGPGTRLTVT.

The chain links TRBV12-3 or TRBV12-4 to TRBJ1-1; possible D gene TRBD1, 5 bases. V lost 0 bases and J lost 1, with 9 bases in between. The CDR3 totals 15 residues. The CDR3: CASSLAGAANTEAFF. CDR3 DNA sequence: TGTGCCAGCAGTTTAGCAGGGGCCGCGAACACTGAAGCTTTCTTT.

This clonotype was observed a few times. The chain has TRBV10-3 and TRBJ2-5; 14 nucleotides align to TRBD2. The ends lost 3 bases at V and 2 bases at J; junction bases unmatched: 8. This CDR3 region has 18 residues. The V gene's germline CDR1 is ENHRY and CDR2 SYGVKD. The CDR3 DNA sequence: TGTGCCATCAGTGATTGGGGGACTAGCGGGAGAAGGCAAGAGACCCAGTACTTC. It yields the protein CAISDWGTSGRRQETQYF.

This clonotype was detected once. The chain combines TRBV20-1 with TRBJ2-3, with 14 bases lining up with TRBD2. V was clipped by 2 bases and J by 3 bases; unmatched bases: 4. Per the germline V gene, CDR1 is DFQATT and CDR2 is SNEGSKA (reference sequence). The CDR3 is made up of 16 amino acids. The CDR3 is CSARSGTSGRTDTQYF. The CDR3 bases are TGCAGTGCTAGATCGGGGACTAGCGGGAGAACAGATACGCAGTATTTT.

V is TRBV11-2 and J is TRBJ1-2; 9 bases fit TRBD1. V gave up 0 bases and J gave up 4 bases; unmatched junction bases: 9. The CDR3 spans 17 residues. Germline CDR1 SGHAT, CDR2 FQNNGV. This CDR3 is CASSLEAPRTGVYGYTF. The DNA of the CDR3 is TGTGCCAGCAGCTTAGAGGCCCCTAGGACAGGGGTCTATGGCTACACCTTC.

The chain is built from TRBV20-1 and TRBJ2-5; D may be TRBD2 (5 bases). The CDR3 covers 13 residues. In germline, CDR1 is DFQATT, CDR2 SNEGSKA (reference sequence). Trimming left V 0 bases short and J 5 bases short, with 10 bases between. The CDR3 sequence is CSARERVLETQYF. Here the CDR3 DNA reads TGCAGTGCTAGAGAGAGGGTACTCGAGACCCAGTACTTC.

The V call is TRBV20-1, the J call TRBJ1-6; D is unclear. Trimming took off 0 bases at V and 9 bases at J, with 24 bases between the two ends. CDR1 and CDR2 from the germline V gene are DFQATT and SNEGSKA (reference sequence). The CDR3 has 18 residues. CDR3 amino acids: CSARDTRRASFKGSPLHF. CDR3 sequence (DNA): TGCAGTGCTAGAGATACGCGACGGGCGTCTTTTAAGGGTTCACCCCTCCACTTT.

The V call is TRBV7-8, the J call TRBJ2-1; D may be TRBD1 or TRBD2 (5 bases each). With 5 bases removed from V and 12 bases from J, the gap between germline ends came to 23 bases. CDR3 length: 15 amino acids. Looked up from germline, CDR1 is SGHVS and CDR2 is FQNEAQ. CDR3 sequence reads: CASSGGERGHGAQFF. In DNA, the CDR3 is TGTGCCAGCAGCGGAGGTGAGAGGGGTCACGGCGCGCAGTTCTTC.

This clonotype was seen more than once but under ten times. The chain recombines TRBV12-3 or TRBV12-4 with TRBJ2-5; a possible D gene is TRBD1 (6 bases). The CDR3 sequence is 15 residues long. V lost 8 bases and J 3 bases, leaving 19 bases between the germline ends. CDR3 residues: CASGTTRQAKETQYF. The CDR3 coding sequence is TGTGCCAGCGGCACAACTCGACAGGCCAAAGAGACCCAGTACTTC.

The rearrangement links TRBV20-1 to TRBJ2-3; 8 positions match TRBD1. The V and J ends lost 8 bases and 3 bases, in that order; junction bases with no gene match: 10. The CDR3 runs 14 residues. Per the germline V gene, CDR1 is DFQATT and CDR2 is SNEGSKA (reference sequence). The CDR3 DNA follows: TGCAGTATGCTAGAGGGACAGGCAACAGATACGCAGTATTTT. This encodes CSMLEGQATDTQYF.

This clonotype was counted a few times. The rearrangement joins TRBV18 to TRBJ2-7; 8 bases agree with TRBD1. The germline CDR1 and CDR2 sequences are KGHSH and LQKENI. The CDR3 is made up of 14 amino acids. The V and J ends lost 3 bases and 3 bases, in that order; junction bases with no gene match: 4. CDR3 DNA sequence: TGTGCCAGCTCACCCTGGGACAGGAACTACGAGCAGTACTTC. Translating gives CASSPWDRNYEQYF. Combining the CDR3 with reference TRBV18 and TRBJ2-7 gives the whole variable domain NAGVMQNPRHLVRRRGQEARLRCSPMKGHSHVYWYRQLPEEGLKFMVYLQKENIIDESGMPKERFSAEFPKEGPSILRIQQVVRGDSAAYFCASSPWDRNYEQYFGPGTRLTVT.

V usage is TRBV24-1 and J usage is TRBJ2-1, with 11 bases fitting TRBD2. The trim removed 3 bases at V and 9 bases at J, leaving 9 bases unmatched. In germline, CDR1 is KGHDR, CDR2 SFDVKD. This CDR3 spans 16 amino acids. The CDR3 region has the DNA TGTGCCACCAGTGATCCCGGGACTAGCGGTCCCAGTGAGCAGTTCTTC. Protein sequence: CATSDPGTSGPSEQFF.

The rearrangement links TRBV5-6 to TRBJ2-2; D gene ambiguous. The V gene's germline CDR1 is SGHDT and CDR2 YYEEEE. The V end was cut by 0 bases, the J end by 1 base, with 13 bases between. The CDR3 has 17 residues. CDR3 sequence reads: CASSLGVSQLNTGELFF. CDR3 DNA: TGTGCCAGCAGCTTGGGTGTGTCGCAGCTGAACACCGGGGAGCTGTTTTTT.

CDR3: CSVGSSYNSPLHF. Here the CDR3 DNA reads TGCAGTGTGGGAAGCTCCTATAATTCACCCCTCCACTTT. The V gene is TRBV20-1, the J gene TRBJ1-6; D call uncertain. Trimming took 7 bases from V and 0 from J, leaving 7 bases between them. The CDR3 contains 13 residues. The germline gives CDR1 DFQATT, CDR2 SNEGSKA (reference sequence).

This clonotype was seen a handful of times. The chain recombines TRBV20-1 with TRBJ2-2; 11 nucleotides line up with TRBD1. Trimming cost V 3 bases and J 4 bases; bases outside gene matches: 4. Germline V gene lookup returns CDR1 DFQATT and CDR2 SNEGSKA (reference sequence). The CDR3 contains 15 residues. CDR3 protein: CSARGTGGTTGELFF. The CDR3 bases are TGCAGTGCTAGGGGGACAGGGGGTACCACCGGGGAGCTGTTTTTT.